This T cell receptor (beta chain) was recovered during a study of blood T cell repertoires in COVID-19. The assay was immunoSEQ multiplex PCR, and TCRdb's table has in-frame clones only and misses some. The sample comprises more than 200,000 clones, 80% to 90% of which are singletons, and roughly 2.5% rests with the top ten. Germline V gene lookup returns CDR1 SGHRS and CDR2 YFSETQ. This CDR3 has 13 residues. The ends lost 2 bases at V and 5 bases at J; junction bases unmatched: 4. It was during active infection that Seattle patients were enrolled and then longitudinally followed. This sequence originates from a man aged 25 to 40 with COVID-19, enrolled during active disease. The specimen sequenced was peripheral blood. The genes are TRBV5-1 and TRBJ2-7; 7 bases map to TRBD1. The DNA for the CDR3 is TGCGCCAGCAGCTTAACAGGGGTTCACGAGCAGTACTTC. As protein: CASSLTGVHEQYF.